This T cell receptor (beta chain) originates from a study of blood T cell repertoires in COVID-19. Study-level information: The cDNA or gDNA used as material had been derived from T cells, B-cell-depleted T cells, or PBMCs.

V was shortened by 4 bases and J by 4 bases, with 7 bases between the two germline ends. CDR1 is LNHNV and CDR2 is YYDKDF in the germline V gene (reference sequence). This CDR3 is built from 12 residues. Profiling relied on immunoSEQ multiplex PCR, and the TCRdb table lists in-frame clones only, not all of them. The data contain some 300,000 clones, around 87% of them singletons. Sequenced material: peripheral blood. The clonotype was recovered from a man between 65 and 85 years old with acute or convalescent COVID-19. The V call is TRBV15, the J call TRBJ1-2; D is unclear. The CDR3 DNA is TGTGCCACCAGCAACAGCCTCTATGGCTACACCTTC. Translation: CATSNSLYGYTF.